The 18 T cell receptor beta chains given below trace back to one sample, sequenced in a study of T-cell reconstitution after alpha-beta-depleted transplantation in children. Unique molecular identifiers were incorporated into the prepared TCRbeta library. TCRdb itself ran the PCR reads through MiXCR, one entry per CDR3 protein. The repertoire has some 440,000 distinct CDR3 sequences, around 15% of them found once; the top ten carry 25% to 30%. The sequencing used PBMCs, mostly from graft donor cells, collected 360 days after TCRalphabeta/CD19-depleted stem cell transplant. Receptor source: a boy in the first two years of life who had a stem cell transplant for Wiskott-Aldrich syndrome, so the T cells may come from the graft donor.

This CDR3 is CASDSGISYNEQFF. The DNA of the CDR3 is TGTGCCTCCGACTCGGGCATCTCCTACAATGAGCAGTTCTTC. The chain links TRBV10-3 to TRBJ2-1; D is unresolved. V was pared by 11 bases and J by 0 bases, with 14 bases between. Germline CDR1 is ENHRY and CDR2 is SYGVKD. The CDR3 covers 14 residues.

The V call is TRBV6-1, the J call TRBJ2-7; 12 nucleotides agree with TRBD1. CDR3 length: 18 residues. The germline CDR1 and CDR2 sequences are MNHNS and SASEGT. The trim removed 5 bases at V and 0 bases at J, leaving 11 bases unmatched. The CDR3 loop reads CASSPGQGAPARSYEQYF. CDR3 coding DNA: TGTGCCAGCAGTCCGGGACAGGGGGCCCCAGCGCGCTCCTACGAGCAGTACTTC.

The CDR3 DNA is TGCGCCAGCAGCTTGGGTAGCGGAGTCTACAATGAGCAGTTCTTC. As protein: CASSLGSGVYNEQFF. The J gene is TRBJ2-1, the V gene TRBV5-1, with a possible D match to TRBD2 (6 bases). Germline CDR1 is SGHRS and CDR2 is YFSETQ. The ends were cut back, 0 bases at V and 3 bases at J, with 10 bases in the middle. This CDR3 has 15 residues.

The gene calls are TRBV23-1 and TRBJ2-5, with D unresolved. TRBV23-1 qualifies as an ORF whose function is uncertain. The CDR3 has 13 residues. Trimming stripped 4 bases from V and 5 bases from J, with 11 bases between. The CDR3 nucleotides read TGCGCCAGCAGTCCTCAGGAGTCGGAGACCCAGTACTTC. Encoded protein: CASSPQESETQYF.

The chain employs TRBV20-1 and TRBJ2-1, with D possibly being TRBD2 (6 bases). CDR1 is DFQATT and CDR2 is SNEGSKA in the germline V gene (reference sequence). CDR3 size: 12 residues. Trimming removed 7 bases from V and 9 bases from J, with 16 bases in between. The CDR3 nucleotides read TGCAGTGTTTTTTCGGGGCGGGGTGAGCAGTTCTTC. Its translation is CSVFSGRGEQFF.

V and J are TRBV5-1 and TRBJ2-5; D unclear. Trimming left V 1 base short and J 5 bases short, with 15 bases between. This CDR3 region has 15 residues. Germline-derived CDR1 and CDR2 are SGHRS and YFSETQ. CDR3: CASSLLVSVGETQYF. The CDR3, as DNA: TGCGCCAGCAGCTTGTTGGTCAGTGTAGGGGAGACCCAGTACTTC. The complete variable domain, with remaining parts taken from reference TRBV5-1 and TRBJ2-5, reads KAGVTQTPRYLIKTRGQQVTLSCSPISGHRSVSWYQQTPGQGLQFLFEYFSETQRNKGNFPGRFSGRQFSNSRSEMNVSTLELGDSALYLCASSLLVSVGETQYFGPGTRLLVL.

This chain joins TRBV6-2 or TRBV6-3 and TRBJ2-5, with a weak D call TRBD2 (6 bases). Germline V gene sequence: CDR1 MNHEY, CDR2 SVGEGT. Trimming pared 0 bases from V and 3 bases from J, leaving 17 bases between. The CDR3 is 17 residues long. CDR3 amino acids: CASSYSSRNRREETQYF. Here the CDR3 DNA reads TGTGCCAGCAGTTACTCTTCGAGAAACAGGAGGGAAGAGACCCAGTACTTC.

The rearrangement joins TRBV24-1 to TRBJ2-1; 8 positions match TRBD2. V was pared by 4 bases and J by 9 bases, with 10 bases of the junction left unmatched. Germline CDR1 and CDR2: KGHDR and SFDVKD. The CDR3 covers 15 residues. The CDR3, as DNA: TGTGCCACCAGTGACTCTGATAGCGGGAAGGCTGAGCAGTTCTTC. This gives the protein CATSDSDSGKAEQFF.

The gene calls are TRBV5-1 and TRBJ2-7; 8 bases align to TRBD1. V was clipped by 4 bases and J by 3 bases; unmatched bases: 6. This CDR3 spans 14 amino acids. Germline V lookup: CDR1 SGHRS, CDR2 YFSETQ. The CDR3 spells CASSIPTGGYEQYF. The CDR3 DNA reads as TGCGCCAGCAGCATTCCCACAGGGGGCTACGAGCAGTACTTC.

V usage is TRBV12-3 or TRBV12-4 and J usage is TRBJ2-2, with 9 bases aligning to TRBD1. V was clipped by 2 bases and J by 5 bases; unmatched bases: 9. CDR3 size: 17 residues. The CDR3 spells CASSLTAGTGRTGELFF. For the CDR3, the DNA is TGTGCCAGCAGTTTAACAGCAGGGACAGGGAGGACCGGGGAGCTGTTTTTT.

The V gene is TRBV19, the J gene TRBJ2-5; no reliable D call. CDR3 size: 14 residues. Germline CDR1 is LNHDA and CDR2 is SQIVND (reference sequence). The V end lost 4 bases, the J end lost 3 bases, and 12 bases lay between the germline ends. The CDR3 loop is CASSTPGLKETQYF. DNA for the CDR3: TGTGCCAGTAGTACCCCCGGGCTCAAAGAGACCCAGTACTTC.

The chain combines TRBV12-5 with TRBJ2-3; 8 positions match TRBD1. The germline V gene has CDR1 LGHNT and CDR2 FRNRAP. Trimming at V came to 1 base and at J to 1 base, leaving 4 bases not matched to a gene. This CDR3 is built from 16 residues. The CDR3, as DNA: TGTGCTAGTGGTTTGGGGCAGGGGGCACGCACAGATACGCAGTATTTT. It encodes CASGLGQGARTDTQYF.

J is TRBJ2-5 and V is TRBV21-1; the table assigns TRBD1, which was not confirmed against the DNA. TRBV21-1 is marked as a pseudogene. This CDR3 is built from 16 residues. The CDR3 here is CASHLHTGVIGETQYF. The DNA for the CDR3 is TGTGCCAGCCACCTCCATACAGGGGTAATCGGAGAGACCCAGTACTTC.

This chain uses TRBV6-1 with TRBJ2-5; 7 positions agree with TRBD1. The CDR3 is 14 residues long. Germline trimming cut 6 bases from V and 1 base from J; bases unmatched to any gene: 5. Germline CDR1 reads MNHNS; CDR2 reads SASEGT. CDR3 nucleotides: TGTGCCAGCAGACGGGGACAGCGCCAAGAGACCCAGTACTTC. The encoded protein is CASRRGQRQETQYF.

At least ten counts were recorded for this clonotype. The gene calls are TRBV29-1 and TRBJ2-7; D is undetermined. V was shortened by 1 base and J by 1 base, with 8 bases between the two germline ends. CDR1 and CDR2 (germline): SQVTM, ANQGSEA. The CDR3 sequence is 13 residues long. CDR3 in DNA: TGCAGCGTTGAAGTGGGCCAGTCCTACGAGCAGTACTTC. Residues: CSVEVGQSYEQYF.

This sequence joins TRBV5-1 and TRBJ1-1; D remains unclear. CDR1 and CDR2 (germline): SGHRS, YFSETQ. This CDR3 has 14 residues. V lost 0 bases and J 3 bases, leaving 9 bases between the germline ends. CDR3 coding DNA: TGCGCCAGCAGCTTGGTCCTTCCCGACACTGAAGCTTTCTTT. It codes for CASSLVLPDTEAFF.

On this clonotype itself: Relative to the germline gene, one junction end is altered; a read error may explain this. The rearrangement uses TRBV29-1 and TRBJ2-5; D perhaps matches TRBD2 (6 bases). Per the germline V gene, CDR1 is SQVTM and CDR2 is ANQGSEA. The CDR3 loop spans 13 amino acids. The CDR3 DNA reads TGCAGCATTGCCCGCGGGGACCACGAGACCCAGTACTTC. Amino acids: CSIARGDHETQYF. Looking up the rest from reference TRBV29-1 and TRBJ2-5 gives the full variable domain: SAVISQKPSRDICQRGTSLTIQCQVDSQVTMMFWYRQQPGQSLTLIATANQGSEATYESGFVIDKFPISRPNLTFSTLTVSNMSPEDSSIYLCSIARGDHETQYFGPGTRLLVL.

CDR3 amino acids: CASSLMRKLNSGANVLTF. In DNA, the CDR3 is TGTGCCAGCAGTTTAATGCGGAAGCTTAACTCTGGGGCCAACGTCCTGACTTTC. This sequence joins TRBV12-3 or TRBV12-4 and TRBJ2-6; no firm D call. The V end lost 2 bases, the J end lost 0 bases, and 14 bases lay between the germline ends. This CDR3 is built from 18 residues.